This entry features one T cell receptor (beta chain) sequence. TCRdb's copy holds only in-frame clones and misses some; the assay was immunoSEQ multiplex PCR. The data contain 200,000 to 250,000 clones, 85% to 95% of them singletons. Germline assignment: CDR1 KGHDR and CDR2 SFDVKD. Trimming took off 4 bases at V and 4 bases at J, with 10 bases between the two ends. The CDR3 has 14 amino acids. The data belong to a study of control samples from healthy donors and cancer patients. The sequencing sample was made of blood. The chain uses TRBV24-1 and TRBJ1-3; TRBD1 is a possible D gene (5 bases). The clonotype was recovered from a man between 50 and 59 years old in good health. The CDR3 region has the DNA TGTGCCACCAGTGACCGAGGGGAGGGAAACACCATATATTTT. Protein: CATSDRGEGNTIYF.